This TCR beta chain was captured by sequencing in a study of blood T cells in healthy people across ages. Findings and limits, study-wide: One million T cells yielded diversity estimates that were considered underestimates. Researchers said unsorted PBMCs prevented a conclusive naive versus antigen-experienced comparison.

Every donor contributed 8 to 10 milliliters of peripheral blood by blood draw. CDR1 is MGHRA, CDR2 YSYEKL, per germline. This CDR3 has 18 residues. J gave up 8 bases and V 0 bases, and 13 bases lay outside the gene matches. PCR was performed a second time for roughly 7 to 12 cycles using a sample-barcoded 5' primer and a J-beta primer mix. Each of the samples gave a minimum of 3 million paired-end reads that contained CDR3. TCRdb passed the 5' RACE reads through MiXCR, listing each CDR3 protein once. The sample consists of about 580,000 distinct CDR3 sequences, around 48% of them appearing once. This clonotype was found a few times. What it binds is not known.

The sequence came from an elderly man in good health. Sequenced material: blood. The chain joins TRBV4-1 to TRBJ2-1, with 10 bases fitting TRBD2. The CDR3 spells CASSQDPIAGGLRYEQFF. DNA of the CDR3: TGCGCCAGCAGCCAAGATCCCATAGCGGGAGGCCTGAGATATGAGCAGTTCTTC.